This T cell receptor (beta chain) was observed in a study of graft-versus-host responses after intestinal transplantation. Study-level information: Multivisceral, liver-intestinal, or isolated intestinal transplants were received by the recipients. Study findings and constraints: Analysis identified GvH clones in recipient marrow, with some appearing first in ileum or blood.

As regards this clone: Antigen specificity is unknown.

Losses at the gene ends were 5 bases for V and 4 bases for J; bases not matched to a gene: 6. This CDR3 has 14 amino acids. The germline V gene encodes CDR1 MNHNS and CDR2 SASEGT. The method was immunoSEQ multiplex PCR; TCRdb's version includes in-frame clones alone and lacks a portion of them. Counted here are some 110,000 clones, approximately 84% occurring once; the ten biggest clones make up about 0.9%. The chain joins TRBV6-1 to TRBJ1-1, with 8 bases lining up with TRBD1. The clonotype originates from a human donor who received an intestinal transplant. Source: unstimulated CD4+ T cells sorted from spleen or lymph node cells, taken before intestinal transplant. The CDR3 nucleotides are TGTGCCAGCAGTTCCCCGACAGGGGCCACTGAAGCTTTCTTT. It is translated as CASSSPTGATEAFF.